One sample yielded the 26 T cell receptor beta chains listed below, sequenced in a study of CD4+ T cells in melanoma. Libraries were prepared by immunoSEQ multiplex PCR; TCRdb keeps only in-frame clonotypes and omits some of them. The table lists 110,000 to 150,000 clones, around nine tenths of them singletons. These TCRs come from a human donor with melanoma.

The chain has TRBV29-1 and TRBJ2-5; 10 bases are a match to TRBD2. CDR1 is SQVTM, CDR2 ANQGSEA, per germline. The CDR3 is 14 amino acids. The V and J ends lost 3 bases and 5 bases, in that order; junction bases with no gene match: 6. The CDR3 DNA reads TGCAGCGTTGAGAAGCGGGGGGGCCCCGAGACCCAGTACTTC. The encoded protein is CSVEKRGGPETQYF.

This clone was detected once. V gene TRBV23-1 combines with J gene TRBJ1-6; perhaps TRBD1 as D (5 bases). TRBV23-1 is filed as an ORF, its function uncertain. Trimming cost V 2 bases and J 11 bases, with 19 bases left between them. This CDR3 comprises 16 residues. CDR3 sequence: CASSQQKDSRHPPLHF. CDR3 sequence (DNA): TGCGCCAGCAGTCAACAGAAAGACAGCCGGCATCCACCCCTCCACTTT.

V and J are TRBV30 and TRBJ1-5; D is unclear. Germline values: CDR1 GTSNPN, CDR2 SVGIG (reference sequence). The CDR3 is made up of 14 amino acids. V was shortened by 2 bases and J by 5 bases, with 13 bases between the two germline ends. The chain's CDR3 is CAWSSRGQDQPQHF. The CDR3 DNA sequence: TGTGCCTGGAGTTCCCGAGGGCAGGATCAGCCCCAGCATTTT.

V usage is TRBV19 and J usage is TRBJ2-3, with D perhaps TRBD2 (7 bases). The germline V gene has CDR1 LNHDA and CDR2 SQIVND (reference sequence). CDR3 length: 15 residues. V dropped 10 bases and J dropped 3 bases, with 20 bases sitting between them. CDR3 in DNA: TGTGCCACCGCGGGGAGGGGGGTAACTACAGATACGCAGTATTTT. Residues: CATAGRGVTTDTQYF.

V gene TRBV29-1 combines with J gene TRBJ1-1, with D tentatively TRBD1 (6 bases). The CDR3 is made up of 15 amino acids. CDR1 SQVTM and CDR2 ANQGSEA come from the germline V gene. The V and J ends lost 6 bases and 0 bases respectively, with 17 bases between them. For the CDR3, the DNA is TGCAGCGTACCCGGGGGCGGGGTAATGAACACTGAAGCTTTCTTT. Protein sequence: CSVPGGGVMNTEAFF.

CDR3 bases: TGTGCCAGCCGCGGGGGTTACGAGCAGTACTTC. Translated: CASRGGYEQYF. The chain uses TRBV2 and TRBJ2-7; 7 nucleotides agree with TRBD2. CDR1 and CDR2 from the germline V gene are SNHLY and FYNNEI. Trimming cost V 8 bases and J 4 bases; bases outside gene matches: 2. This CDR3 is 11 amino acids long.

The chain carries TRBV25-1 and TRBJ2-2, with a weak D call TRBD1 (6 bases). V gave up 4 bases and J gave up 4 bases, with 16 bases separating them. The CDR3 loop spans 16 amino acids. Germline V gene data show CDR1 as MGHDK and CDR2 as SYGVNS. The CDR3 nucleotides are TGTGCCAGCAGTGGAAGGCAGAAAGGGGGCACCGGGGAGCTGTTTTTT. Its protein is CASSGRQKGGTGELFF.

This sequence joins TRBV19 and TRBJ2-4; 7 nucleotides line up with TRBD2. The germline V gene has CDR1 LNHDA and CDR2 SQIVND (reference sequence). This CDR3 contains 16 residues. J was trimmed by 1 base and V by 7 bases; bases with no gene match: 10. In DNA, the CDR3 is TGTGCCAGTACCGTGGGACTAATAGGGGCCAAAAACATTCAGTACTTC. Its translation: CASTVGLIGAKNIQYF.

The chain's CDR3 is CASSPGGGPYEQYF. The CDR3 DNA reads as TGTGCCAGCAGCCCGGGGGGCGGCCCCTACGAGCAGTACTTC. The chain uses TRBV11-2 and TRBJ2-7; a possible D gene is TRBD2 (7 bases). The CDR3 is made up of 14 amino acids. Germline V gene data show CDR1 as SGHAT and CDR2 as FQNNGV. V gave up 5 bases and J gave up 2 bases, with 13 bases separating them.

The V call is TRBV7-2, the J call TRBJ2-3; 10 bases map to TRBD2. Losses at the gene ends were 2 bases for V and 0 bases for J; bases not matched to a gene: 5. The length of the CDR3 is 17 residues. Germline CDR1 is SGHTA and CDR2 is FQGNSA. CDR3 in DNA: TGTGCCAGCAGCTTAAGCGGGGGGGCATCTAGCACAGATACGCAGTATTTT. Amino acids: CASSLSGGASSTDTQYF.

The genes are TRBV29-1 and TRBJ1-1, with D unclear. Deletions cut 1 base from V and 5 bases from J, with 11 bases between. Germline V gene lookup returns CDR1 SQVTM and CDR2 ANQGSEA. The CDR3 has 13 amino acids. Here the CDR3 reads CSVEGQVRTEAFF. The CDR3 DNA reads as TGCAGCGTTGAAGGACAAGTGAGAACTGAAGCTTTCTTT.

This rearrangement joins TRBV10-3 to TRBJ2-1; TRBD1 or TRBD2 may be the D gene (7 bases each). Between the trimmed V and J ends, which lost 7 bases and 7 bases, there was a span of 20 bases. The CDR3 loop spans 15 amino acids. CDR1 ENHRY and CDR2 SYGVKD come from the germline V gene. Written as DNA, the CDR3 is TGTGCCATCAAACCCGGGCCCCAGGGGGGGAATGAGCAGTTCTTC. Translating gives CAIKPGPQGGNEQFF.

The chain employs TRBV6-1 and TRBJ2-1, with 10 bases aligning to TRBD2. CDR3 size: 15 residues. V trimming: 7 bases; J trimming: 4 bases; junction bases outside the gene matches: 7. CDR1 and CDR2 from the germline V gene are MNHNS and SASEGT. CDR3 coding DNA: TGTGCCAGCACCGTTACTAGCGGGATTTACAATGAGCAGTTCTTC. Protein product: CASTVTSGIYNEQFF.

The rearrangement uses TRBV9 and TRBJ2-2; D perhaps matches TRBD1 (5 bases). This CDR3 has 15 residues. Germline-derived CDR1 and CDR2 are SGDLS and YYNGEE. V was pared by 6 bases and J by 3 bases, with 15 bases between. CDR3 DNA sequence: TGTGCCAGCACCTTAAGGGGCATGGACACCGGGGAGCTGTTTTTT. Protein product: CASTLRGMDTGELFF.

The chain carries TRBV10-3 and TRBJ1-6; D remains ambiguous. The CDR3 is 14 residues long. Germline assignment: CDR1 ENHRY and CDR2 SYGVKD. V dropped 7 bases and J dropped 6 bases, with 13 bases sitting between them. CDR3 sequence (DNA): TGTGCCATCATCCCGGGAGGCGGTAATTCACCCCTCCACTTT. The encoded protein is CAIIPGGGNSPLHF.

The genes are TRBV5-1 and TRBJ2-1, with D possibly being TRBD2 (6 bases). Germline V gene lookup returns CDR1 SGHRS and CDR2 YFSETQ. V was shortened by 3 bases and J by 4 bases, with 17 bases between the two germline ends. The CDR3 extends over 16 amino acids. Here the CDR3 reads CASSSPRTGAYNEQFF. The CDR3 DNA sequence: TGCGCCAGCAGCTCACCCAGGACGGGAGCTTACAATGAGCAGTTCTTC.

The chain is built from TRBV11-2 and TRBJ2-5; TRBD1 aligns across 7 bases. The CDR3 totals 17 residues. V trimming: 6 bases; J trimming: 5 bases; junction bases outside the gene matches: 18. CDR1 and CDR2 (germline): SGHAT, FQNNGV. Here the CDR3 DNA reads TGTGCCAGCAGTTACACCGCCACCGACAGGGCAATGGAGACCCAGTACTTC. This gives the protein CASSYTATDRAMETQYF.

This clone was detected only once. This sequence joins TRBV5-1 and TRBJ2-1; no clear D gene. Trimming removed 0 bases from V and 6 bases from J, with 16 bases in between. The germline V gene has CDR1 SGHRS and CDR2 YFSETQ. This CDR3 region has 16 residues. This chain's CDR3 is CASSLGTGGVGNEQFF. Written as DNA, the CDR3 is TGCGCCAGCAGCTTGGGCACGGGTGGCGTGGGCAATGAGCAGTTCTTC.

The chain carries TRBV5-1 and TRBJ2-1, with 9 nucleotides matching TRBD1. J lost 9 bases, V lost 0 bases, and 4 bases had no gene match. The CDR3 is 14 residues long. Germline lookup yields CDR1 SGHRS and CDR2 YFSETQ. CDR3 sequence: CASSLGDRDVEQFF. Written as DNA, the CDR3 is TGCGCCAGCAGCTTGGGGGACAGGGACGTTGAGCAGTTCTTC.

The V call is TRBV6-6, the J call TRBJ1-5; 7 nucleotides align to TRBD1. V gave up 7 bases and J gave up 2 bases; unmatched junction bases: 8. Germline loops: CDR1 MNHNY, CDR2 SVGAGI (reference sequence). The length of the CDR3 is 15 residues. The DNA of the CDR3 is TGTGCCAGCAATGAACAGGGGCTCGGCAATCAGCCCCAGCATTTT. Amino acid sequence: CASNEQGLGNQPQHF.

The chain couples TRBV5-1 to TRBJ2-1; no definite D call. The CDR3 contains 13 residues. V was pared by 0 bases and J by 11 bases, with 12 bases between. Germline assignment: CDR1 SGHRS and CDR2 YFSETQ. CDR3 sequence: CASSLVPTEKQFF. CDR3 nucleotides: TGCGCCAGCAGCTTGGTCCCCACGGAGAAGCAGTTCTTC. Supplemented by reference TRBV5-1 and TRBJ2-1, the full variable domain reads KAGVTQTPRYLIKTRGQQVTLSCSPISGHRSVSWYQQTPGQGLQFLFEYFSETQRNKGNFPGRFSGRQFSNSRSEMNVSTLELGDSALYLCASSLVPTEKQFFGPGTRLTVL.

The chain links TRBV9 to TRBJ1-3; D is possibly TRBD1 (6 bases). The germline CDR1 and CDR2 sequences are SGDLS and YYNGEE. The CDR3 is 15 amino acids. The ends were cut back, 0 bases at V and 2 bases at J, with 9 bases in the middle. In DNA form, the CDR3 reads TGTGCCAGCAGCGTAGCCCCAGGGGCTGGAAACACCATATATTTT. As protein: CASSVAPGAGNTIYF.

The V and J genes are TRBV21-1 and TRBJ2-4; the table's TRBD1 call for D was not verified on the DNA. TRBV21-1 is a pseudogene locus. The CDR3 contains 13 residues. CDR3 nucleotide sequence: TGTGCCAGCCCTTGGGGCAACAAAAACATTCAGTACTTC. This encodes CASPWGNKNIQYF.

The chain is built from TRBV10-2 and TRBJ2-3; D call uncertain. The V end lost 4 bases, the J end lost 4 bases, and 6 bases lay between the germline ends. The CDR3 is 12 residues long. Germline values: CDR1 WSHSY, CDR2 SAAADI. CDR3 residues: CASSARSDTQYF. CDR3 in DNA: TGCGCCAGCAGTGCCAGGTCAGATACGCAGTATTTT.

The V and J genes are TRBV29-1 and TRBJ1-2; no clear D gene. V was clipped by 0 bases and J by 7 bases, with 9 bases between them. The CDR3 runs 12 residues. Germline assignment: CDR1 SQVTM and CDR2 ANQGSEA. CDR3 in amino acids: CSVEDRGRGYTF. The CDR3, as DNA: TGCAGCGTTGAAGATCGCGGCCGTGGCTACACCTTC.

The V gene is TRBV5-1, the J gene TRBJ2-7; D tentatively fits TRBD1 or TRBD2 (5 bases each). Looked up from germline, CDR1 is SGHRS and CDR2 is YFSETQ. V was clipped by 0 bases and J by 1 base, with 14 bases between them. The CDR3 totals 16 residues. CDR3 amino acids: CASSLGGPTQSYEQYF. The CDR3 DNA follows: TGCGCCAGCAGCTTGGGGGGACCCACCCAGTCCTACGAGCAGTACTTC. The whole variable domain, remainder taken from reference TRBV5-1 and TRBJ2-7, is KAGVTQTPRYLIKTRGQQVTLSCSPISGHRSVSWYQQTPGQGLQFLFEYFSETQRNKGNFPGRFSGRQFSNSRSEMNVSTLELGDSALYLCASSLGGPTQSYEQYFGPGTRLTVT.